This TCR beta chain was captured by sequencing in a study of cytotoxic CD8 clonotypes in ibrutinib-treated CLL (dated by TCRdb to 2020 to 2022). For the study in its entirety: The cohort included roughly 15 treatment-naive and around 10 relapsed/refractory patients; about 18 were IGHV unmutated. Samples averaged about 260,000 productive templates and around 91,000 productive rearrangements. Every remission and progressive disease sample was obtained while ibrutinib was still being received by the patients. Cryopreserved peripheral blood mononuclear cells were obtained prior to treatment, at the time of response, and at either disease progression or sustained remission. Response samples were taken after a median of approximately eleven months on treatment, ranging from about 6 to 36 months. Responses were partial in some 24 patients and complete in 2; after median 68 months follow-up, around 15 stayed in remission and about twelve progressed. Of the 90 or so people in the trial, about two dozen had longitudinal samples available. What the research found in general, with its limitations: Public clonotypes were rare and either shrank or stayed stable during treatment, and the rise in clonality at ibrutinib response reflected expansion of private clonotypes. Clonality rose at ibrutinib response, remained stable during sustained remission, and dropped back toward baseline at progression. Baseline clonality exceeded that of age-matched healthy donors and correlated strongly with circulating CD8+ T-cell counts. Sustained-remission and progressing patients did not have matched sampling times, and lymph node repertoires were not examined.

Note on this clone: The target of this receptor is not known. It has no much larger one-base neighbor in the sample; base qualities were not kept.

A MiSeq instrument was used for deep resolution sequencing, which targeted depths ranging from 1 in 1 million up to 1 in 200,000 T cells, with coverage averaging 10x for each clonotype. The immunoSEQ hsTCRB Kit was used to generate TCR beta libraries. Regarding the original processing steps: Data were analyzed with ImmunoSEQ Data Assistant and ImmunoSEQ Analyzer, with V, D and J genes assigned per IMGT definitions. Clonality, which ranges from 0 to 1, was calculated by subtracting the normalized Shannon entropy of productive rearrangement frequencies from one. Only overrepresented clonotypes making up at least 0.05% of the repertoire of each patient were included in the public clonotype analysis. Roughly 12 age-matched healthy donor repertoires from immuneACCESS were used as controls for clonality. TCRdb took over this immuneACCESS table, retaining in-frame rearrangements with V and J assigned. Such tables are incomplete; in checked studies, under half of the missing clones stem from an unresolved V gene, and the remainder is unexplained. That table gives V, J and clone size, and the DNA gave D and trimming. The sample table contains about 140,000 clones; only one count was recorded for more than 70% of them. The top ten clones comprise less than 9% of the sample.

Around 2 micrograms of genomic DNA were extracted from cryopreserved PBMCs for TCR beta library preparation. High-throughput TCR beta sequencing was performed on longitudinal blood samples from CLL patients receiving ibrutinib monotherapy. The patients took part in an open-label, single-center phase 2 trial of ibrutinib monotherapy. This sample comprised PBMCs, obtained after 36 months of ibrutinib treatment. The sequence was collected from a human donor with chronic lymphocytic leukemia.

The nucleotide sequence reads as follows: TGTGCCAGCCAGGCCAGGGCTAGCTCCTACGAGCAGTACTTC. Protein translation: CASQARASSYEQYF. The receptor chain draws on TRBV6-6 and TRBJ2-7; the D segment could be TRBD1, given 5 matching bases. The CDR3 contains 14 residues, cysteine and phenylalanine counted. CDR3 DNA only is kept here, 42 bases in frame from base 1. V loses 8 bases of germline sequence and J loses 0 bases, and the interval between the two ends is 14 bases. From the germline V gene (reference sequence), CDR1 is MNHNY and CDR2 is SVGAGI.